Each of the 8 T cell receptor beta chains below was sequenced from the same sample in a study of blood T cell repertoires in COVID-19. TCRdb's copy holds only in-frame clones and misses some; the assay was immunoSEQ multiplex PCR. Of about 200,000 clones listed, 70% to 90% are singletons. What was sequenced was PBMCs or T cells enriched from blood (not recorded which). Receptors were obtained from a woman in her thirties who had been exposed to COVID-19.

CDR3 sequence reads: CASSRYRQGGSEAFF. The CDR3 coding sequence is TGTGCCAGCAGTAGATACCGACAGGGAGGCTCTGAAGCTTTCTTT. This chain links TRBV6-5 with TRBJ1-1; TRBD1 aligns across 7 bases. Looked up from germline, CDR1 is MNHEY and CDR2 is SVGAGI. V trimming: 5 bases; J trimming: 6 bases; junction bases outside the gene matches: 12. The CDR3 is 15 residues long.

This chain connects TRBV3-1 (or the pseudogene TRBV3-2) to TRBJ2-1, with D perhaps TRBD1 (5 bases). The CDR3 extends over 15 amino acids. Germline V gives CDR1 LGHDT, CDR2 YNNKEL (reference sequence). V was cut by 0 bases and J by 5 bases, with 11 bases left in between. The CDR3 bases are TGTGCCAGCAGCCAAGATATCCAGGGTCACAATGAGCAGTTCTTC. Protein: CASSQDIQGHNEQFF.

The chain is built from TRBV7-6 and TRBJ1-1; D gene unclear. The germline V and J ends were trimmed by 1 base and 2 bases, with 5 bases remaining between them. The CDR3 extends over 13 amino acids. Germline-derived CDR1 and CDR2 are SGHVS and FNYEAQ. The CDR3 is CASSLESNTEAFF. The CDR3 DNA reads TGTGCCAGCAGCTTAGAAAGCAACACTGAAGCTTTCTTT.

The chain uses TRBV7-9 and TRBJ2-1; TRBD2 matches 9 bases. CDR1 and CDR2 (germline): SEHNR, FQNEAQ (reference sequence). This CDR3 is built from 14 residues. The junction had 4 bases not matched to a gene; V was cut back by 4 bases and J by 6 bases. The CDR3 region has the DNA TGTGCCAGCAGCTCTAGCGGGGCTCTCAATGAGCAGTTCTTC. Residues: CASSSSGALNEQFF.

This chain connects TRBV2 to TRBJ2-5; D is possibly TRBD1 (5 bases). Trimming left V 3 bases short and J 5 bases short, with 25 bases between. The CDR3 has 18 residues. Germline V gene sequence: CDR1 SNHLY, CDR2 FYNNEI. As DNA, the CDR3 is TGTGCCAGCAGTGACCAATTCTTTGACAGTGTTCATAAGGAGACCCAGTACTTC. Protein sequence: CASSDQFFDSVHKETQYF.

The DNA for the CDR3 is TGTGCCAGCAGTTACCTCCGGGGGGGAGACACCGGGGAGCTGTTTTTT. Translated: CASSYLRGGDTGELFF. The gene calls are TRBV6-5 and TRBJ2-2; 8 bases fit TRBD2. After removal of 2 bases from V and 3 bases from J, the junction contained 5 bases not matched to a gene. The V gene's germline CDR1 is MNHEY and CDR2 SVGAGI. The CDR3 is 16 residues long.

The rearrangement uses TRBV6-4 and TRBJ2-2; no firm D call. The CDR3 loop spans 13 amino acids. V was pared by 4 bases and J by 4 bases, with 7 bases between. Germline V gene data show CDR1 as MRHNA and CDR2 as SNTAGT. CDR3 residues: CASSATGTGELFF. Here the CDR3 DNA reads TGTGCCAGCAGTGCGACTGGCACCGGGGAGCTGTTTTTT.

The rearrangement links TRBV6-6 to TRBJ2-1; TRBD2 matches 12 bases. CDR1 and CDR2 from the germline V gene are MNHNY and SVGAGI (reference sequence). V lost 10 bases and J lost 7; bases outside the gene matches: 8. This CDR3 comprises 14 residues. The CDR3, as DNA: TGTGCCACCCTAGCGGGGGGGTTAAGGAATGAGCAGTTCTTC. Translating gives CATLAGGLRNEQFF.